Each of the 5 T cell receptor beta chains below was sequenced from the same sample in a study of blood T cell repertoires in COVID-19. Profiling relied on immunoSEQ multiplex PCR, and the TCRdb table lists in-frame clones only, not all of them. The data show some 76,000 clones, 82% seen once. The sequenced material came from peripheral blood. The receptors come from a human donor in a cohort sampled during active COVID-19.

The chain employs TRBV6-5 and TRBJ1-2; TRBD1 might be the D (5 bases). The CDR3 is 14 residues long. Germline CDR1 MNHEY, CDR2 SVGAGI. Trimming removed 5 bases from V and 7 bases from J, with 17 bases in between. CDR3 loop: CASSPSVVRGGYTF. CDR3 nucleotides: TGTGCCAGCAGTCCATCGGTCGTTAGGGGTGGCTACACCTTC.

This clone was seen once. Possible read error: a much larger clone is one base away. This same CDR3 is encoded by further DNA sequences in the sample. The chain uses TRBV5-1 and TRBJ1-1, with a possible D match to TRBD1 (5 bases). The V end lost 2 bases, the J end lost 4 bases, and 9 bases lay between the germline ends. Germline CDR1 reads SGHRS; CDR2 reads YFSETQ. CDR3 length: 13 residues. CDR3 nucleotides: TGCGCCAGCAGCTTAGACGGGGGCACTGAAGCTTTCTTT. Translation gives CASSLDGGTEAFF.

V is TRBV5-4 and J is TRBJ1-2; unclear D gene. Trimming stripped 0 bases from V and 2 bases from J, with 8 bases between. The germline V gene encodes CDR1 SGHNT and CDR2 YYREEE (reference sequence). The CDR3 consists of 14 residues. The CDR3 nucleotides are TGTGCCAGCAGCTTGGTCGGGTGGAACTATGGCTACACCTTC. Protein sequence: CASSLVGWNYGYTF.

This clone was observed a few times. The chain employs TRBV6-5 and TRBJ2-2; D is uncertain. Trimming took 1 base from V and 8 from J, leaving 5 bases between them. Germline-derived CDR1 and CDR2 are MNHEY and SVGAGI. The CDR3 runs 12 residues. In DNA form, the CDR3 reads TGTGCCAGCAGTTACTATGCGGGGGAGCTGTTTTTT. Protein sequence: CASSYYAGELFF.

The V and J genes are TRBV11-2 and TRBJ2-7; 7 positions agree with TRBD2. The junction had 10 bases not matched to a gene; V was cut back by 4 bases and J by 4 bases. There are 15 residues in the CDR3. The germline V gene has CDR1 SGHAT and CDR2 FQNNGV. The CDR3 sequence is CASSSGRRGRYEQYF. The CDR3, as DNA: TGTGCCAGCAGCTCCGGGCGGCGGGGGAGGTACGAGCAGTACTTC. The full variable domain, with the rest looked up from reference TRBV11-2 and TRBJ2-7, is EAGVAQSPRYKIIEKRQSVAFWCNPISGHATLYWYQQILGQGPKLLIQFQNNGVVDDSQLPKDRFSAERLKGVDSTLKIQPAKLEDSAVYLCASSSGRRGRYEQYFGPGTRLTVT.